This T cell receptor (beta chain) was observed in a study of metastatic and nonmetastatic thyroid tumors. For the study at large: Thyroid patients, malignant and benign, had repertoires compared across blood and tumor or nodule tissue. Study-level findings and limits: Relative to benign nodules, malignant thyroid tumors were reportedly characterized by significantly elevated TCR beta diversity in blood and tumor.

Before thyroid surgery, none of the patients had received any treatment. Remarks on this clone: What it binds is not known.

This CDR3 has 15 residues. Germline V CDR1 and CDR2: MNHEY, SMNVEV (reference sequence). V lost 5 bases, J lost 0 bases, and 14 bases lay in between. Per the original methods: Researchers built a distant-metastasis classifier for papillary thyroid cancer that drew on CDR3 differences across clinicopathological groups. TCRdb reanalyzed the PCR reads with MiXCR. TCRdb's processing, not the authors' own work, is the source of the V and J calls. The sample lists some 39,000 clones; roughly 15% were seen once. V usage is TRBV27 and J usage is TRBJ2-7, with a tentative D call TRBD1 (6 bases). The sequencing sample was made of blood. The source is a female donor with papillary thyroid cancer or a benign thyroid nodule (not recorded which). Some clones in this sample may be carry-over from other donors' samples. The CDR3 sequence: CASSPGQGSSYEQYF. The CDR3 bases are TGTGCCAGCAGTCCGGGACAAGGGAGCTCCTACGAGCAGTACTTC.